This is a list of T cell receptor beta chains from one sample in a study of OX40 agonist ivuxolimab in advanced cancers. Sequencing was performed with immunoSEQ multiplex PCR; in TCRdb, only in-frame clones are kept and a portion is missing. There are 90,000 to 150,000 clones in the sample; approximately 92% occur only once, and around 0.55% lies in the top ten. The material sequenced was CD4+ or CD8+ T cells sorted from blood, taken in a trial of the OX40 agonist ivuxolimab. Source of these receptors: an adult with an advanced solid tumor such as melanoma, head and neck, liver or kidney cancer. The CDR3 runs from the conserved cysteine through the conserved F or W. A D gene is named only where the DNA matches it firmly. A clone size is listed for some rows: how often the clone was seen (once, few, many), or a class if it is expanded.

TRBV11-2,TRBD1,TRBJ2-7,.,TGTGCCAGCAGCTTAGGCGCCTCGGGACAGGGTAGCGAGCAGTACTTC,CASSLGASGQGSEQYF
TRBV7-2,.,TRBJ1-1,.,TGTGCCAGCAGCTCGACGGGGAACACTGAAGCTTTCTTT,CASSSTGNTEAFF
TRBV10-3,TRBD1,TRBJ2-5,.,TGTGCCATCAGCGTGGGACAGGGGTACCAAGAGACCCAGTACTTC,CAISVGQGYQETQYF
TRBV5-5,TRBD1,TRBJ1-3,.,TGTGCCAGCAGCTTCAGGATGGAGGGGGCTCTAGGTGGAAACACCATATATTTT,CASSFRMEGALGGNTIYF
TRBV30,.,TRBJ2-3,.,TGTGCCTGGGCGAGGGGGGGCACAGATACGCAGTATTTT,CAWARGGTDTQYF
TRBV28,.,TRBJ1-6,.,TGTGCCAGCAGTCAGAGACAGCTCACCTATAATTCACCCCTCCACTTT,CASSQRQLTYNSPLHF
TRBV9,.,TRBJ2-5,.,TGTGCCAGCAGTGGAGAGACCCAGTACTTC,CASSGETQYF
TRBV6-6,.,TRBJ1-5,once,TGTGCCAGCAGTTACTCGAAAGAGAGCAATCAGCCCCAGCATTTT,CASSYSKESNQPQHF
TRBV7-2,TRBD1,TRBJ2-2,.,TGTGCCAGCAGCGCCTTGACAGGGTTGAACACCGGGGAGCTGTTTTTT,CASSALTGLNTGELFF
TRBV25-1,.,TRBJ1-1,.,TGTGCCAGCAGTAAATCCCTCGTGAACACTGAAGCTTTCTTT,CASSKSLVNTEAFF
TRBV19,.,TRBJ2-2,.,TGTGCCAGTAGTATATCGGACAAAAGCACCGGGGAGCTGTTTTTT,CASSISDKSTGELFF
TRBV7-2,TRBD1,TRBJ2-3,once,TGTGCCAGCAGCCTCAGGACAGGGGAGAAGTATTTT,CASSLRTGEKYF
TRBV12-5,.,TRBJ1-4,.,TGTGCTAGTGGTTTGGGGACACCAAATGAAAAACTGTTTTTT,CASGLGTPNEKLFF
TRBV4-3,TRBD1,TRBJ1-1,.,TGCGCCAGCAGCCCCCTTCCGGGACAGTGGAACACTGAAGCTTTCTTT,CASSPLPGQWNTEAFF
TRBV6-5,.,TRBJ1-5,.,TGTGCCAGCAGTTACAAAGGGTCTGACCAGCCCCAGCATTTT,CASSYKGSDQPQHF
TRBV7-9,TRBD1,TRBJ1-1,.,TGTGCCAGCAGCTCCCGGACAGGGAGGAACACTGAAGCTTTCTTT,CASSSRTGRNTEAFF
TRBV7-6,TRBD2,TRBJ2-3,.,TGTGCCAGCAGCTTAGCGAGGCTAGCGGGGGGGCGACGAGAGACAGATACGCAGTATTTT,CASSLARLAGGRRETDTQYF